A selection of T cell receptor beta chains follows, all from one sample in a study of CD4 T cells in relation to SARS-CoV-2 and coronaviruses. Sequencing was performed with immunoSEQ multiplex PCR; in TCRdb, only in-frame clones are kept and a portion is missing. Here the sample spans fewer than 20,000 clones, about four fifths being singletons. No antigen has been assigned to these receptors. Sequenced: CD4+ T cells from PBMCs, cultured in vitro. The receptors shown here come from a human donor in good health. Both conserved end residues are part of each CDR3. The order of the fields is J gene, D gene, V gene, clone size, CDR3 DNA, CDR3 protein. The D gene is left open where the match is weak. Only part of the rows carry a size: once, few, many, or a class if the clone is expanded.

j_call: TRBJ2-1; d_call: .; v_call: TRBV10-3; clone_size: few; cdr3_nt: TGTGCCATCAGCCCCTGGGGGGTCGATGAGCAGTTCTTC; cdr3_aa: CAISPWGVDEQFF
j_call: TRBJ2-1; d_call: TRBD2; v_call: TRBV10-3; clone_size: .; cdr3_nt: TGTGCCATCAGTCGAGCTAGCGGGAGGGCCGATGAGCAGTTCTTC; cdr3_aa: CAISRASGRADEQFF
j_call: TRBJ1-2; d_call: TRBD1; v_call: TRBV5-1; clone_size: .; cdr3_nt: TGCGCCAGCAGCTTCAATGGACAGGGGAAAGGCTACACCTTC; cdr3_aa: CASSFNGQGKGYTF
j_call: TRBJ2-2; d_call: .; v_call: TRBV30; clone_size: .; cdr3_nt: TGTGCCTGGAGTGTACCAGGGGTTGGTACCGGGGAGCTGTTTTTT; cdr3_aa: CAWSVPGVGTGELFF
j_call: TRBJ2-1; d_call: TRBD2; v_call: TRBV6-5; clone_size: .; cdr3_nt: TGTGCCAGCAGACATATAGCGGGAGGGCCCAATGAGCAGTTCTTC; cdr3_aa: CASRHIAGGPNEQFF
j_call: TRBJ1-2; d_call: .; v_call: TRBV19; clone_size: .; cdr3_nt: TGTGCCAGTAGTATAGGGCCCGGGGGAACTAACTATGGCTACACCTTC; cdr3_aa: CASSIGPGGTNYGYTF
j_call: TRBJ2-2; d_call: .; v_call: TRBV9; clone_size: .; cdr3_nt: TGTGCCAGCAGCGTAGGGTGGGGGGTAGACACCGGGGAGCTGTTTTTT; cdr3_aa: CASSVGWGVDTGELFF
j_call: TRBJ2-3; d_call: TRBD2; v_call: TRBV11-3; clone_size: .; cdr3_nt: TGTGCCAGCAGCCGGGGGGTGAGGGATACGCAGTATTTT; cdr3_aa: CASSRGVRDTQYF
j_call: TRBJ2-5; d_call: .; v_call: TRBV9; clone_size: .; cdr3_nt: TGTGCCAGCAGCCCCGGGACGGCACAAGAGACCCAGTACTTC; cdr3_aa: CASSPGTAQETQYF
j_call: TRBJ1-1; d_call: .; v_call: TRBV19; clone_size: few; cdr3_nt: TGTGCCAGTAGTATAGATCCCGGGAAGGGCACTGAAGCTTTCTTT; cdr3_aa: CASSIDPGKGTEAFF
j_call: TRBJ1-5; d_call: .; v_call: TRBV3-1/TRBV3-2; clone_size: .; cdr3_nt: TGTGCCAGCAGCCAAGGTCGGAATCAGCCCCAGCATTTT; cdr3_aa: CASSQGRNQPQHF
j_call: TRBJ2-3; d_call: TRBD1; v_call: TRBV19; clone_size: .; cdr3_nt: TGTGCCAGTAGTACGGGACAGGGGGACGGAGATACGCAGTATTTT; cdr3_aa: CASSTGQGDGDTQYF
j_call: TRBJ1-2; d_call: .; v_call: TRBV28; clone_size: .; cdr3_nt: TGTGCCAGCAGTTTCGACAGTAACTATGGCTACACCTTC; cdr3_aa: CASSFDSNYGYTF
j_call: TRBJ2-3; d_call: TRBD2; v_call: TRBV4-1; clone_size: .; cdr3_nt: TGCGCCAGCAGCCAAGAACGGTACGGGACTAGCGACCTCACAGATACGCAGTATTTT; cdr3_aa: CASSQERYGTSDLTDTQYF
j_call: TRBJ2-1; d_call: TRBD1; v_call: TRBV10-3; clone_size: .; cdr3_nt: TGTGCCACCACCTCACAGGGGGTTTTATCCTACGAGCAGTTCTTC; cdr3_aa: CATTSQGVLSYEQFF